Presented here are 29 T cell receptor beta chains from one specimen sequenced in a study of blood T cell repertoires in COVID-19. Here immunoSEQ multiplex PCR was the method, and the copy in TCRdb shows in-frame clones only, minus some. The repertoire holds some 170,000 clones, with roughly 90% as singletons. Sequencing was performed on peripheral blood. The source of these receptors is a man aged 60-69 years with active or convalescent COVID-19.

V is TRBV5-1 and J is TRBJ2-7; a weak D match, TRBD1 (6 bases). Trimming removed 2 bases from V and 0 bases from J, with 12 bases in between. The CDR3 has 15 amino acids. Germline V lookup: CDR1 SGHRS, CDR2 YFSETQ. CDR3 nucleotides: TGCGCCAGCAGCTTATCGGCAGGGGCCTCCTACGAGCAGTACTTC. The encoded protein is CASSLSAGASYEQYF.

CDR3 protein: CASSSPGQGTYEQYF. Written as DNA, the CDR3 is TGTGCCAGCAGCTCCCCGGGACAGGGTACGTACGAGCAGTACTTC. V usage is TRBV11-2 and J usage is TRBJ2-7, with TRBD1 matching 9 bases. Germline CDR1 is SGHAT and CDR2 is FQNNGV. CDR3 length: 15 residues. Germline trimming cut 4 bases from V and 4 bases from J; bases unmatched to any gene: 8.

The chain joins TRBV28 to TRBJ2-7; 12 bases agree with TRBD1. The CDR3 covers 17 residues. CDR1 MDHEN and CDR2 SYDVKM come from the germline V gene. V trimming: 5 bases; J trimming: 2 bases; junction bases outside the gene matches: 10. This CDR3 is CASSVSGTGGFTYEQYF. The CDR3 DNA reads TGTGCCAGCAGTGTATCCGGGACAGGGGGCTTTACCTACGAGCAGTACTTC.

V is TRBV5-1 and J is TRBJ2-2, with D possibly TRBD1 on 5 matching bases. The germline V gene encodes CDR1 SGHRS and CDR2 YFSETQ. Between the trimmed V and J ends, which lost 2 bases and 0 bases, there was a span of 8 bases. This CDR3 comprises 15 residues. The CDR3 spells CASSFGAPNTGELFF. In DNA form, the CDR3 reads TGCGCCAGCAGCTTTGGGGCGCCGAACACCGGGGAGCTGTTTTTT. The variable domain in full, with the rest retrieved from reference TRBV5-1 and TRBJ2-2, is KAGVTQTPRYLIKTRGQQVTLSCSPISGHRSVSWYQQTPGQGLQFLFEYFSETQRNKGNFPGRFSGRQFSNSRSEMNVSTLELGDSALYLCASSFGAPNTGELFFGEGSRLTVL.

The chain has TRBV7-6 and TRBJ1-6; 9 bases agree with TRBD1. Germline-derived CDR1 and CDR2 are SGHVS and FNYEAQ. Trimming cost V 1 base and J 0 bases; bases outside gene matches: 4. There are 18 residues in the CDR3. The CDR3 coding sequence is TGTGCCAGCAGCTTAGGGACAGGGGTAGTCTCCTATAATTCACCCCTCCACTTT. Translation gives CASSLGTGVVSYNSPLHF.

For the CDR3, the DNA is TGTGCCAGCAGTGACGGTCAGGGCGGCACTGAAGCTTTCTTT. It specifies CASSDGQGGTEAFF. The gene calls are TRBV6-4 and TRBJ1-1; D possibly corresponds to TRBD1 (5 bases). Trimming cost V 2 bases and J 4 bases, with 11 bases left between them. The CDR3 consists of 14 residues. Germline V gene sequence: CDR1 MRHNA, CDR2 SNTAGT.

V gene TRBV5-1 combines with J gene TRBJ1-1; possible D gene TRBD1, 6 bases. Trimming pared 1 base from V and 0 bases from J, leaving 13 bases between. CDR1 is SGHRS, CDR2 YFSETQ, per germline. The CDR3 spans 16 residues. DNA for the CDR3: TGCGCCAGCAGCTTGAATGGACAGCAGATGAACACTGAAGCTTTCTTT. Translating it yields CASSLNGQQMNTEAFF.

This chain uses TRBV29-1 with TRBJ2-7; TRBD1 agrees at 8 bases. The CDR3 has 15 amino acids. The V segment lost 4 bases and the J segment 2 bases; nucleotides outside the gene matches: 10. Germline CDR1 SQVTM, CDR2 ANQGSEA. The CDR3 here is CSVVRGAGGPYEQYF. As DNA, the CDR3 is TGCAGCGTTGTCAGGGGAGCAGGGGGCCCCTACGAGCAGTACTTC.

The DNA for the CDR3 is TGTGCCAGCAGCCTAGTAAATACGCAGTATTTT. Translated: CASSLVNTQYF. V gene TRBV5-4 combines with J gene TRBJ2-3; D uncertain. V lost 4 bases, J lost 7 bases, and 7 bases lay in between. Germline V CDR1 and CDR2: SGHNT, YYREEE (reference sequence). This CDR3 is 11 amino acids long.

The chain employs TRBV7-9 and TRBJ2-7; the match to TRBD2 covers 11 bases. V gave up 3 bases and J gave up 4 bases; unmatched junction bases: 5. The germline CDR1 and CDR2 sequences are SEHNR and FQNEAQ (reference sequence). The CDR3 consists of 15 residues. The CDR3, as DNA: TGTGCCAGCAGCTTTTCTAGCGGGGGGCCTTACGAGCAGTACTTC. Its protein product is CASSFSSGGPYEQYF.

The V gene is TRBV10-3, the J gene TRBJ1-1; tentatively, D is TRBD1 (5 bases). Trimming removed 0 bases at V and 2 bases at J, with 16 bases between. The germline gives CDR1 ENHRY, CDR2 SYGVKD. CDR3 length: 17 amino acids. The DNA for the CDR3 is TGTGCCATCAGTGAGTCGATTGGGGGAGGGAAAAACACTGAAGCTTTCTTT. It translates to CAISESIGGGKNTEAFF.

V is TRBV7-9 and J is TRBJ1-5; the D gene is possibly TRBD1 (6 bases). This CDR3 contains 15 residues. The ends were cut back, 4 bases at V and 0 bases at J, with 10 bases in the middle. Germline loops: CDR1 SEHNR, CDR2 FQNEAQ (reference sequence). The CDR3 sequence is CASSSGQFSNQPQHF. Here the CDR3 DNA reads TGTGCCAGCAGCTCGGGACAATTTAGCAATCAGCCCCAGCATTTT.

The genes are TRBV7-9 and TRBJ1-4; D is unresolved. Germline V gene lookup returns CDR1 SEHNR and CDR2 FQNEAQ (reference sequence). The CDR3 is 12 residues long. Trimming cost V 2 bases and J 8 bases, with 6 bases left between them. DNA for the CDR3: TGTGCCAGCAGCTTATTCCGGGAAAAACTGTTTTTT. Translation gives CASSLFREKLFF.

The CDR3 DNA reads as TGTGCCAGCAGCTTAGATGGGGGGTCACCCCTCCACTTT. As protein: CASSLDGGSPLHF. The gene calls are TRBV7-9 and TRBJ1-6; D might be TRBD1 (5 bases). The ends were cut back, 1 base at V and 10 bases at J, with 8 bases in the middle. The germline CDR1 and CDR2 sequences are SEHNR and FQNEAQ (reference sequence). The CDR3 sequence is 13 residues long.

The CDR3 spells CASSLGPPGANYGYTF. DNA for the CDR3: TGTGCCAGCAGCTTAGGGCCGCCAGGGGCTAACTATGGCTACACCTTC. V usage is TRBV11-2 and J usage is TRBJ1-2; a weak D match, TRBD1 (6 bases). The germline V gene has CDR1 SGHAT and CDR2 FQNNGV. CDR3 length equals 16 residues. V was pared by 1 base and J by 0 bases, with 12 bases between.

The chain carries TRBV29-1 and TRBJ1-3; the D is unclear. The germline V and J ends were trimmed by 6 bases and 0 bases, with 12 bases remaining between them. Germline CDR1 and CDR2: SQVTM and ANQGSEA. The CDR3 is made up of 14 amino acids. The CDR3 coding sequence is TGCAGCGTCGTGGGTAGCGTCTCTGGAAACACCATATATTTT. Its protein is CSVVGSVSGNTIYF.

V usage is TRBV18 and J usage is TRBJ1-5; 8 bases are a match to TRBD1. Per germline, CDR1 KGHSH and CDR2 LQKENI. V lost 5 bases to trimming and J lost 6 bases; unmatched junction nucleotides: 6. The CDR3 covers 14 residues. The CDR3 here is CASSSGQGGQPQHF. CDR3 DNA: TGTGCCAGCTCATCCGGACAGGGCGGTCAGCCCCAGCATTTT.

The chain carries TRBV10-3 and TRBJ2-1; TRBD2 agrees at 7 bases. Germline lookup yields CDR1 ENHRY and CDR2 SYGVKD. The V gene end was trimmed by 6 bases and the J gene end by 4 bases; junction bases not matched to a gene: 9. The CDR3 loop spans 15 amino acids. The CDR3 DNA follows: TGTGCCATCAGAGGTCCCGGGCGGGGGTACAATGAGCAGTTCTTC. Protein sequence: CAIRGPGRGYNEQFF.

This chain joins TRBV15 and TRBJ1-4; possible D gene TRBD1, 6 bases. There are 16 residues in the CDR3. Germline loops: CDR1 LNHNV, CDR2 YYDKDF (reference sequence). The germline V and J ends were trimmed by 4 bases and 0 bases, with 12 bases remaining between them. This CDR3 reads CATSKADSSTNEKLFF. The CDR3, as DNA: TGTGCCACCAGCAAAGCGGACAGTTCAACTAATGAAAAACTGTTTTTT.

The chain uses TRBV27 and TRBJ1-2; D uncertain. V was pared by 5 bases and J by 4 bases, with 17 bases between. Per the germline V gene, CDR1 is MNHEY and CDR2 is SMNVEV (reference sequence). The CDR3 is 15 residues long. The CDR3, as DNA: TGTGCCAGCAGTCCCCGGTCCAAAAGGAGCTATGGCTACACCTTC. Its protein product is CASSPRSKRSYGYTF.

The CDR3 sequence is CASSKGLAGDPADTQYF. The CDR3 DNA sequence: TGTGCCAGCAGCAAAGGACTAGCGGGAGACCCGGCAGATACGCAGTATTTT. J is TRBJ2-3 and V is TRBV21-1; the table's D gene call, TRBD2, was not cross checked with the DNA. TRBV21-1 is a pseudogene. The CDR3 has 17 residues.

V and J are TRBV18 and TRBJ2-3; TRBD1 matches at 8 bases. The CDR3 is made up of 14 amino acids. Trimming removed 6 bases from V and 6 bases from J; junction bases left unmatched: 8. Germline CDR1 and CDR2: KGHSH and LQKENI. In DNA form, the CDR3 reads TGTGCCAGCTCTCCGGGACAGGTTAAGGATACGCAGTATTTT. Translated: CASSPGQVKDTQYF.

V gene TRBV7-8 combines with J gene TRBJ1-5; a possible D gene is TRBD1 (6 bases). Germline-derived CDR1 and CDR2 are SGHVS and FQNEAQ. The CDR3 has 20 amino acids. Between the trimmed V and J ends, which lost 0 bases and 0 bases, there was a span of 21 bases. Written as DNA, the CDR3 is TGTGCCAGCAGCTTAGCCCCGACAGGTAGGGCTCAAGTTAGCAATCAGCCCCAGCATTTT. Protein product: CASSLAPTGRAQVSNQPQHF.

This chain joins TRBV29-1 and TRBJ2-2; TRBD2 might be the D (6 bases). Trimming took 1 base from V and 5 from J, leaving 17 bases between them. Germline V gene sequence: CDR1 SQVTM, CDR2 ANQGSEA. The CDR3 is made up of 16 amino acids. This CDR3 is CSVEGVGWGVTGELFF. CDR3 DNA sequence: TGCAGCGTTGAAGGGGTCGGTTGGGGGGTGACCGGGGAGCTGTTTTTT.

The rearrangement uses TRBV6-5 and TRBJ1-1, with D hard to call. Germline V gene lookup returns CDR1 MNHEY and CDR2 SVGAGI. The V gene lost 0 bases and the J gene lost 8 bases, with 10 bases spanning the gap. This CDR3 contains 13 residues. The CDR3 bases are TGTGCCAGCAGTTACTCGGGTACGGGGGAAGCTTTCTTT. This sequence encodes CASSYSGTGEAFF.

This chain uses TRBV24-1 with TRBJ2-3; tentatively, D is TRBD2 (6 bases). Germline CDR1 reads KGHDR; CDR2 reads SFDVKD. Trimming removed 7 bases from V and 3 bases from J, with 13 bases in between. The CDR3 length is 14 residues. For the CDR3, the DNA is TGTGCCACCAGCTCAGCCGGGGGAACAGATACGCAGTATTTT. It encodes CATSSAGGTDTQYF.

The chain has TRBV5-1 and TRBJ2-3; maybe TRBD2 (6 bases). Germline CDR1 is SGHRS and CDR2 is YFSETQ. The germline V and J ends were trimmed by 2 bases and 3 bases, with 10 bases remaining between them. This CDR3 has 14 amino acids. The CDR3 DNA reads TGCGCCAGCAGCTTCCCAGGGAGGACAGATACGCAGTATTTT. Amino acids: CASSFPGRTDTQYF.

J is TRBJ2-3 and V is TRBV27; 14 bases align to TRBD2. There are 19 residues in the CDR3. V lost 2 bases, J lost 1 base, and 8 bases stayed unmatched. The germline gives CDR1 MNHEY, CDR2 SMNVEV (reference sequence). Here the CDR3 reads CASSLVGLAGERGTDTQYF. Written as DNA, the CDR3 is TGTGCCAGCAGTTTAGTGGGACTAGCGGGAGAGCGCGGCACAGATACGCAGTATTTT.

The rearrangement links TRBV19 to TRBJ2-1, with 8 bases lining up with TRBD2. Germline V lookup: CDR1 LNHDA, CDR2 SQIVND (reference sequence). This CDR3 comprises 15 residues. J lost 5 bases, V lost 5 bases, and 8 bases had no gene match. CDR3 sequence: CASSPGGPPHNEQFF. Here the CDR3 DNA reads TGTGCCAGTAGTCCGGGGGGGCCTCCCCACAATGAGCAGTTCTTC.